Following are 7 T cell receptor beta chains from one sample sequenced in a study of cytomegalovirus exposure and HLA in healthy donors. Use of 60 Vbeta and 13 Jbeta primers characterized the PCR. TCRdb keeps only in-frame clones here, not all; method: immunoSEQ multiplex PCR. The sample includes 100,000 to 150,000 clones, roughly 80% of them seen just once. Sequencing input: PBMCs. Receptors originate from a female donor in good health and CMV-seronegative.

The rearrangement joins TRBV28 to TRBJ2-7; 10 bases align to TRBD1. CDR1 is MDHEN and CDR2 is SYDVKM in the germline V gene. The CDR3 is 16 residues long. V shed 5 bases, J shed 4 bases, and the junction held 11 bases outside the gene matches. The CDR3 sequence is CASSRTGTGDPYEQYF. Here the CDR3 DNA reads TGTGCCAGCAGTCGGACCGGGACAGGGGACCCATACGAGCAGTACTTC.

J is TRBJ2-1 and V is TRBV6-5; 10 nucleotides line up with TRBD2. V was pared by 5 bases and J by 7 bases, with 5 bases of the junction left unmatched. Germline V lookup: CDR1 MNHEY, CDR2 SVGAGI. The CDR3 runs 14 residues. The CDR3 here is CASSLAGARNEQFF. CDR3 in DNA: TGTGCCAGCAGTCTAGCGGGAGCAAGGAATGAGCAGTTCTTC.

This chain connects TRBV2 to TRBJ2-1; tentatively, D is TRBD2 (5 bases). The CDR3 has 14 residues. The germline V gene has CDR1 SNHLY and CDR2 FYNNEI. The V and J ends lost 9 bases and 3 bases respectively, with 15 bases between them. The CDR3 is CASVATRNYNEQFF. CDR3 nucleotide sequence: TGTGCCAGTGTAGCGACTCGAAACTACAATGAGCAGTTCTTC.

This CDR3 reads CASSLGGGETEAFF. CDR3 coding DNA: TGCGCCAGCAGCTTGGGTGGAGGGGAAACTGAAGCTTTCTTT. The chain has TRBV5-1 and TRBJ1-1; D may be TRBD1 (5 bases). The CDR3 spans 14 residues. Per the germline V gene, CDR1 is SGHRS and CDR2 is YFSETQ. The V gene lost 0 bases and the J gene lost 5 bases, with 11 bases spanning the gap.

The V call is TRBV7-9, the J call TRBJ1-2; unclear D gene. V was pared by 2 bases and J by 7 bases, with 11 bases between. CDR3 length equals 13 residues. CDR1 is SEHNR and CDR2 is FQNEAQ in the germline V gene (reference sequence). The CDR3, as DNA: TGTGCCAGCAGCTTATCTCGAGACTCTGGCTACACCTTC. Translating it yields CASSLSRDSGYTF.

The V and J genes are TRBV19 and TRBJ2-1; TRBD2 matches at 9 bases. The germline V gene has CDR1 LNHDA and CDR2 SQIVND (reference sequence). CDR3 length: 17 residues. Unmatched junction bases numbered 10, after V lost 5 bases and J lost 2 bases. The CDR3 loop reads CASSDRRGGRAYNEQFF. The CDR3 DNA sequence: TGTGCCAGTAGTGACAGGAGGGGCGGGAGGGCCTACAATGAGCAGTTCTTC. Filled out from reference TRBV19 and TRBJ2-1, the complete variable domain reads DGGITQSPKYLFRKEGQNVTLSCEQNLNHDAMYWYRQDPGQGLRLIYYSQIVNDFQKGDIAEGYSVSREKKESFPLTVTSAQKNPTAFYLCASSDRRGGRAYNEQFFGPGTRLTVL.

There are a few counts of this clone. The chain employs TRBV21-1 and TRBJ1-3. TRBV21-1 is flagged as a pseudogene. CDR3 length: 12 residues. CDR3 in DNA: TGTGCCAGCAGCAAACGGGGGGACACCATATATTTT. Its protein is CASSKRGDTIYF.